This is a list of T cell receptor beta chains from one sample in a study of cytomegalovirus exposure and HLA in healthy donors. Clones were read by immunoSEQ multiplex PCR, and TCRdb kept only the in-frame ones, dropping some. Of around 110,000 clones in the sample, under 85% are singletons; the top ten hold around 1.5%. Specimen: PBMCs. Receptors originate from a woman between 18 and 29 years old in good health and CMV-seronegative. CDR3s leave out the opening cysteine and the closing phenylalanine or tryptophan. The order of the fields is clone size, J gene, V gene, CDR3 length, CDR3 protein. Size values are once, few and many counts, or a class for expanded clones, and some rows have none.

- TRBJ2-5 TRBV10-2 10 ASSGGSEPQY
many TRBJ2-1 TRBV5-1 13 ASSTGLASYNEQF
- TRBJ1-1 TRBV5-1 12 ASSPQLGGAEAF
few TRBJ1-2 TRBV5-1 14 ASSLGLGADHYGYT
- TRBJ2-7 TRBV5-6 14 ASTRTGGFVPYEQY
- TRBJ1-2 TRBV30 11 AWSPGTGSGYT
- TRBJ1-5 TRBV6-1 12 ASRFLGAGQPQH
few TRBJ2-1 TRBV5-6 12 ASSYETGANEQF
- TRBJ2-1 TRBV5-4 13 ASSLGAVNADEQF
few TRBJ2-2 TRBV28 10 ASRPLVGELF
- TRBJ2-1 TRBV13 12 ASSERHLPNEQF
- TRBJ2-1 TRBV14 12 ASSPAGAGREQF
few TRBJ1-1 TRBV4-2 14 ASSQDDTGVDTEAF
- TRBJ1-2 TRBV9 15 ASSPDGGPSANYGYT
- TRBJ1-5 TRBV5-4 12 ASSLAGSGQPQH
- TRBJ2-3 TRBV18 13 ASSPWDRGQDTQY
- TRBJ2-7 TRBV11-2 12 ASSRRDRHYEQY
- TRBJ1-1 TRBV7-9 12 ASSLAQGSTEAF
- TRBJ2-2 TRBV10-1 12 ASSPVSNTGELF
- TRBJ2-7 TRBV27 18 ASSLSSTLPGKSERHEQY
many TRBJ2-7 TRBV2 11 ASNGVFDYEQY
- TRBJ2-1 TRBV7-8 16 ASSLRSTRGGAYNEQF
- TRBJ1-5 TRBV7-9 11 ASSPSSHQPQH
- TRBJ2-4 TRBV6-6 13 ASSYPRELRNIQY